These 7 T cell receptor beta chains were all obtained from the same sample, sequenced in a study of T cell responses to AZD1222 COVID-19 vaccine. Here immunoSEQ multiplex PCR was the method, and the copy in TCRdb shows in-frame clones only, minus some. The table lists 120,000 to 150,000 clones, around 86% of them singletons, with roughly 4.3% in the top ten. The sample consisted of peripheral blood, taken on day 0 of MenACWY control vaccination. These receptors originate from an adult in good health.

V is TRBV10-2 and J is TRBJ2-1; no reliable D call. CDR1 and CDR2 (germline): WSHSY, SAAADI. CDR3 length: 12 residues. V shed 0 bases and J shed 9 bases, with 6 bases lying between them. CDR3 sequence (DNA): TGCGCCAGCAGTGAGTCGTATGGTGAGCAGTTCTTC. It is translated as CASSESYGEQFF.

The chain couples TRBV3-1 (or the pseudogene TRBV3-2) to TRBJ2-5; D unresolved. V lost 2 bases to trimming and J lost 5 bases, with 12 bases between them. Germline lookup yields CDR1 LGHDT and CDR2 YNNKEL (reference sequence). This CDR3 has 14 amino acids. For the CDR3, the DNA is TGTGCCAGCAGCCAAAACCCAATTTTGGAGACCCAGTACTTC. Translated: CASSQNPILETQYF.

The chain combines TRBV5-1 with TRBJ2-2, with D possibly being TRBD1 (5 bases). This CDR3 spans 14 amino acids. The ends were cut back, 4 bases at V and 7 bases at J, with 14 bases in the middle. Germline V gene data show CDR1 as SGHRS and CDR2 as YFSETQ. CDR3 coding DNA: TGCGCCAGCAGCCCGGACACCGTAGTCGGGGAGCTGTTTTTT. This gives the protein CASSPDTVVGELFF.

The chain links TRBV4-1 to TRBJ2-1; D remains unclear. CDR1 and CDR2 (germline): MGHRA, YSYEKL. The CDR3 loop spans 13 amino acids. With 4 bases removed from V and 4 bases from J, the gap between germline ends came to 8 bases. DNA for the CDR3: TGCGCCAGCAGCCCCGGGCCATACAATGAGCAGTTCTTC. It translates to CASSPGPYNEQFF.

The chain uses TRBV6-2 or TRBV6-3 and TRBJ1-5; D might be TRBD1 (6 bases). There are 18 residues in the CDR3. Germline V gene data show CDR1 as MNHEY and CDR2 as SVGEGT. Trimming pared 5 bases from V and 5 bases from J, leaving 25 bases between. As DNA, the CDR3 is TGTGCCAGCAGTCCCCCAGGGGCAGGGTGGTCGATCGATCAGCCCCAGCATTTT. Residues: CASSPPGAGWSIDQPQHF.

V gene TRBV29-1 combines with J gene TRBJ2-6; tentative D call: TRBD1 (5 bases). This CDR3 has 17 amino acids. V lost 0 bases and J lost 2, with 14 bases in between. CDR1 and CDR2 (germline): SQVTM, ANQGSEA. CDR3 DNA: TGCAGCGTTGAAGAGGGGCCCTCGACAGCTGGGGCCAACGTCCTGACTTTC. Its protein is CSVEEGPSTAGANVLTF.

This chain joins TRBV4-2 and TRBJ1-1, with 8 bases fitting TRBD1. The V and J ends lost 9 bases and 4 bases, in that order; junction bases with no gene match: 10. CDR1 and CDR2 from the germline V gene are LGHNA and YNFKEQ. The CDR3 is 14 residues long. CDR3 loop: CASVQDRAGTEAFF. The CDR3 bases are TGTGCCAGTGTCCAGGACAGGGCGGGCACTGAAGCTTTCTTT.